The 30 T cell receptor beta chains below were found in one sample sequenced in a study of shared clonotypes between healthy human individuals. Measured with immunoSEQ multiplex PCR; TCRdb has only the in-frame clones, and not every one. The table shows about half a million clones, with approximately 82% occurring only once. The sequencing input was PBMCs. The receptors here all came from a woman aged 40 to 49 in good health. Some clones in this sample may be carry-over from other donors' samples.

The sample holds one count of this clone. A read error is possible here, since a much larger clone lies one base away. The same CDR3 can be traced to other DNA sequences in this sample. The J gene is TRBJ2-7, the V gene TRBV6-1; TRBD2 matches at 9 bases. The CDR3 has 15 amino acids. Trimming removed 0 bases from V and 6 bases from J; junction bases left unmatched: 6. Germline CDR1 MNHNS, CDR2 SASEGT. The DNA for the CDR3 is TGTGCCAGCAGTGAAGCTAGCGGGAGTGCAGGCGAGCAGTACTTC. It codes for CASSEASGSAGEQYF.

The V gene is TRBV7-8, the J gene TRBJ1-2, with 8 bases lining up with TRBD1. The CDR3 spans 17 residues. Germline V gene data show CDR1 as SGHVS and CDR2 as FQNEAQ. Unmatched junction bases numbered 16, after V lost 5 bases and J lost 5 bases. The CDR3 is CASSATSNGQGIYGYTF. CDR3 bases: TGTGCCAGCAGCGCCACTTCGAATGGACAGGGTATTTATGGCTACACCTTC. Combining the CDR3 with reference TRBV7-8 and TRBJ1-2 gives the whole variable domain GAGVSQSPRYKVAKRGQDVALRCDPISGHVSLFWYQQALGQGPEFLTYFQNEAQLDKSGLPSDRFFAERPEGSVSTLKIQRTQQEDSAVYLCASSATSNGQGIYGYTFGSGTRLTVV.

The V and J genes are TRBV30 and TRBJ1-6; tentative D call: TRBD1 (5 bases). V lost 2 bases, J lost 9 bases, and 11 bases lay in between. CDR3 size: 13 residues. CDR1 is GTSNPN and CDR2 is SVGIG in the germline V gene (reference sequence). The chain's CDR3 is CAWSSGTTSPLHF. The CDR3 nucleotides read TGTGCCTGGAGTTCGGGGACGACTTCACCCCTCCACTTT.

The rearrangement joins TRBV28 to TRBJ2-7; D gene unclear. The length of the CDR3 is 14 residues. The germline V gene encodes CDR1 MDHEN and CDR2 SYDVKM. Trimming left V 2 bases short and J 3 bases short, with 11 bases between. The CDR3 DNA is TGTGCCAGCAGTTTAGCCGGTCCTAACTACGAGCAGTACTTC. Protein sequence: CASSLAGPNYEQYF.

As regards this clone: Within the sample, other DNA sequences also encode this same CDR3. V is TRBV7-2 and J is TRBJ1-5; D ambiguous. CDR3 length: 15 residues. Germline-derived CDR1 and CDR2 are SGHTA and FQGNSA. V was pared by 1 base and J by 5 bases, with 12 bases between. The CDR3 spells CASSLVDRWDQPQHF. The CDR3 nucleotides are TGTGCCAGCAGCTTAGTAGACCGGTGGGATCAGCCCCAGCATTTT. The full variable domain, in which reference TRBV7-2 and TRBJ1-5 provide the parts outside the CDR3, is GAGVSQSPSNKVTEKGKDVELRCDPISGHTALYWYRQSLGQGLEFLIYFQGNSAPDKSGLPSDRFSAERTGGSVSTLTIQRTQQEDSAVYLCASSLVDRWDQPQHFGDGTRLSIL.

Of note for this clone: One end of the junction does not line up with germline, which may come from a read error. Other nucleotide sequences from this sample produce the same CDR3. V gene TRBV11-2 combines with J gene TRBJ2-1; D unresolved. Germline V gene data show CDR1 as SGHAT and CDR2 as FQNNGV. The CDR3 has 15 residues. The CDR3 sequence: CASSLGLRPEYEQFF. The CDR3 region has the DNA TGCGCCAGCAGCTTAGGCCTACGTCCCGAATATGAGCAGTTCTTC.

The table lists this clone with many counts. The CDR3 is CASSRDSLSGNTIYF. In DNA, the CDR3 is TGTGCCAGCTCCCGGGACAGTCTCTCTGGAAACACCATATATTTT. This chain uses TRBV18 with TRBJ1-3; 7 bases match TRBD1. The CDR3 extends over 15 amino acids. V gave up 6 bases and J gave up 0 bases; unmatched junction bases: 5. Per the germline V gene, CDR1 is KGHSH and CDR2 is LQKENI.

The V call is TRBV5-1, the J call TRBJ1-4; 7 positions match TRBD1. J gave up 0 bases and V 3 bases, and 5 bases lay outside the gene matches. The V gene's germline CDR1 is SGHRS and CDR2 YFSETQ. CDR3 length: 16 amino acids. CDR3 in DNA: TGCGCCAGCAGCTGCCGTGGACAGGCAACTAATGAAAAACTGTTTTTT. It yields the protein CASSCRGQATNEKLFF.

This chain uses TRBV11-1 with TRBJ2-1; 8 nucleotides line up with TRBD1. CDR3 length: 15 residues. V lost 3 bases, J lost 9 bases, and 10 bases stayed unmatched. Germline CDR1 SGHAT, CDR2 FQDESV (reference sequence). CDR3 sequence (DNA): TGTGCCAGCAGCTTCGCGCCCGGACAGGGAGGTGAGCAGTTCTTC. Encoded protein: CASSFAPGQGGEQFF.

This chain uses TRBV7-9 with TRBJ1-2; no clear D. CDR1 and CDR2 (germline): SEHNR, FQNEAQ (reference sequence). This CDR3 region has 13 residues. V was shortened by 7 bases and J by 3 bases, with 12 bases between the two germline ends. DNA for the CDR3: TGTGCCAGCACAAGAACAGATGACTATGGCTACACCTTC. Translating gives CASTRTDDYGYTF.

V and J are TRBV19 and TRBJ2-7; 12 positions agree with TRBD2. The junction had 3 bases not matched to a gene; V was cut back by 5 bases and J by 1 base. Germline V CDR1 and CDR2: LNHDA, SQIVND (reference sequence). This CDR3 is 15 amino acids long. The CDR3 loop is CASSHLAGGSYEQYF. The CDR3 coding sequence is TGTGCCAGTAGTCACCTAGCGGGAGGGTCCTACGAGCAGTACTTC.

This clone has only a few counts. The J gene is TRBJ2-1, the V gene TRBV10-2, with D maybe TRBD1 (6 bases). Germline values: CDR1 WSHSY, CDR2 SAAADI. This CDR3 spans 15 amino acids. Trimming stripped 0 bases from V and 5 bases from J, with 11 bases between. The CDR3 DNA is TGCGCCAGCAGTGAGTCGGTGGACAGAAACAATGAGCAGTTCTTC. Residues: CASSESVDRNNEQFF.

This clone has a handful of counts. The DNA for the CDR3 is TGTGCCATCAGCGAGACAGGTCCAATGGGGCCCCAGCATTTT. It is translated as CAISETGPMGPQHF. J is TRBJ1-5 and V is TRBV10-3; possibly TRBD1 for D (6 bases). Trimming removed 6 bases at V and 9 bases at J, with 18 bases between. Germline CDR1 ENHRY, CDR2 SYGVKD. This CDR3 is 14 amino acids long.

This clone was seen once. CDR3 sequence reads: CATSRDGQGAEKLFF. The CDR3, as DNA: TGTGCCACCAGCAGAGATGGGCAGGGGGCTGAAAAACTGTTTTTT. The V and J genes are TRBV15 and TRBJ1-4; 8 bases map to TRBD1. Germline loops: CDR1 LNHNV, CDR2 YYDKDF (reference sequence). The CDR3 is 15 residues long. The trim removed 0 bases at V and 7 bases at J, leaving 4 bases unmatched.

This sequence joins TRBV7-2 and TRBJ1-2; 7 bases align to TRBD1. The CDR3 is made up of 14 amino acids. CDR1 is SGHTA and CDR2 is FQGNSA in the germline V gene. The V gene end was trimmed by 5 bases and the J gene end by 8 bases; junction bases not matched to a gene: 11. The CDR3 region has the DNA TGTGCCAGCAGCCCAGGGGGGACACGCCAAGGCTACACCTTC. As protein: CASSPGGTRQGYTF.

This chain connects TRBV28 to TRBJ2-3; 8 positions agree with TRBD2. The CDR3 runs 16 residues. The V and J ends lost 4 bases and 4 bases, in that order; junction bases with no gene match: 10. Germline CDR1 and CDR2: MDHEN and SYDVKM. The CDR3 is CASSSSGTSIADTQYF. DNA of the CDR3: TGTGCCAGCAGTTCCTCCGGGACTAGTATCGCAGATACGCAGTATTTT.

The chain is built from TRBV27 and TRBJ1-2; 10 nucleotides line up with TRBD1. V trimming: 7 bases; J trimming: 5 bases; junction bases outside the gene matches: 4. Germline V gene sequence: CDR1 MNHEY, CDR2 SMNVEV (reference sequence). CDR3 length: 13 residues. The CDR3, as DNA: TGTGCCAGCATGACAGGGGGCGGGTATGGCTACACCTTC. Protein sequence: CASMTGGGYGYTF.

At least ten counts were recorded for this clone. V and J are TRBV7-2 and TRBJ2-3; TRBD1 aligns across 7 bases. Germline V gene sequence: CDR1 SGHTA, CDR2 FQGNSA. The CDR3 sequence is 15 residues long. With V trimmed by 4 bases and J by 0 bases, 4 bases remained unmatched. CDR3 DNA: TGTGCCAGCAGCTACGGGACAGCGAGCACAGATACGCAGTATTTT. Its translation is CASSYGTASTDTQYF.

The chain combines TRBV19 with TRBJ2-4; D remains ambiguous. Between the trimmed V and J ends, which lost 4 bases and 0 bases, there was a span of 7 bases. This CDR3 comprises 14 residues. Germline CDR1 reads LNHDA; CDR2 reads SQIVND (reference sequence). CDR3 coding DNA: TGTGCCAGTAGTAGGGAACTAGCCAAAAACATTCAGTACTTC. Protein product: CASSRELAKNIQYF.

The chain links TRBV7-3 to TRBJ2-2; weak D call: TRBD1 (6 bases). The germline CDR1 and CDR2 sequences are SGHTA and FQGTGA. Trimming took 6 bases from V and 9 from J, leaving 14 bases between them. The CDR3 extends over 13 amino acids. The CDR3 is CASSLQQGRELFF. The CDR3 nucleotides read TGTGCCAGCAGTCTCCAACAGGGCCGGGAGCTGTTTTTT.

J is TRBJ2-7 and V is TRBV5-1, with D uncertain. The CDR3 is 16 amino acids. Germline loops: CDR1 SGHRS, CDR2 YFSETQ. The V gene lost 2 bases and the J gene lost 1 base, with 16 bases spanning the gap. CDR3 nucleotide sequence: TGCGCCAGCAGCTTAGATCGCTTCGGTTCATCCTACGAGCAGTACTTC. This codes for CASSLDRFGSSYEQYF.

V is TRBV30 and J is TRBJ2-3; D perhaps matches TRBD2 (6 bases). This CDR3 contains 14 residues. Trimming removed 3 bases from V and 4 bases from J, with 14 bases in between. Germline CDR1 is GTSNPN and CDR2 is SVGIG (reference sequence). The CDR3 coding sequence is TGTGCCTGGAGCGACGAGACTAGTGCAGATACGCAGTATTTT. This encodes CAWSDETSADTQYF.

V usage is TRBV5-1 and J usage is TRBJ2-5; 9 nucleotides match TRBD2. V dropped 0 bases and J dropped 2; count of bases not matched to a gene: 2. CDR1 and CDR2 from the germline V gene are SGHRS and YFSETQ. The CDR3 totals 15 residues. CDR3 coding DNA: TGCGCCAGCAGCTTGGGACTAGCGGCTCAAGAGACCCAGTACTTC. It codes for CASSLGLAAQETQYF.

The chain joins TRBV4-3 to TRBJ1-1; unclear D gene. The germline V gene has CDR1 LGHNA and CDR2 YSLEER. With 0 bases removed from V and 8 bases from J, the gap between germline ends came to 16 bases. CDR3 length equals 15 residues. In nucleotides, the CDR3 is TGCGCCAGCAGCCAAGACGTCCGAGCCCCATCGGAAGCTTTCTTT. It translates to CASSQDVRAPSEAFF.

The V call is TRBV5-6, the J call TRBJ1-4, with a weak D call TRBD1 (5 bases). Germline CDR1 and CDR2: SGHDT and YYEEEE. Trimming pared 4 bases from V and 4 bases from J, leaving 14 bases between. The CDR3 is 15 residues long. Here the CDR3 reads CASSPGPMDNEKLFF. The CDR3 nucleotides are TGTGCCAGCAGCCCGGGACCGATGGATAATGAAAAACTGTTTTTT.

This chain joins TRBV19 and TRBJ2-2; 7 positions agree with TRBD1. V was clipped by 6 bases and J by 5 bases; unmatched bases: 9. Looked up from germline, CDR1 is LNHDA and CDR2 is SQIVND (reference sequence). This CDR3 is 15 amino acids long. This chain's CDR3 is CASRRGLTKTGELFF. DNA for the CDR3: TGTGCCAGTAGGAGGGGGCTAACCAAGACCGGGGAGCTGTTTTTT.

This rearrangement joins TRBV10-1 to TRBJ2-1; D gene unclear. CDR1 WNHNN and CDR2 SYGVQD come from the germline V gene (reference sequence). The CDR3 is 12 residues long. V dropped 2 bases and J dropped 11 bases, with 10 bases sitting between them. The CDR3 bases are TGCGCCAGCAGTGAGAACCTACTACAGCAGTTCTTC. Translated, it gives CASSENLLQQFF.

In its sample, this clone was seen once. The chain combines TRBV6-1 with TRBJ2-7, with D possibly being TRBD1 (6 bases). The CDR3 is made up of 13 amino acids. The germline V and J ends were trimmed by 2 bases and 1 base, with 6 bases remaining between them. Germline V gives CDR1 MNHNS, CDR2 SASEGT. The CDR3 protein is CASSETGSYEQYF. For the CDR3, the DNA is TGTGCCAGCAGTGAAACAGGGTCCTACGAGCAGTACTTC.

The V call is TRBV14, the J call TRBJ1-2; D is uncertain. This CDR3 region has 13 residues. V was trimmed by 4 bases and J by 0 bases, leaving 6 bases between them. Germline V lookup: CDR1 SGHDN, CDR2 FVKESK. The CDR3 is CASSPRPNYGYTF. CDR3 sequence (DNA): TGTGCCAGCAGCCCCCGCCCTAACTATGGCTACACCTTC.

The V call is TRBV11-2, the J call TRBJ2-2; 12 nucleotides agree with TRBD1. CDR1 and CDR2 from the germline V gene are SGHAT and FQNNGV. The CDR3 has 15 residues. With 5 bases clipped from V and 4 bases from J, the junction kept 2 bases outside the gene matches. CDR3 nucleotides: TGTGCCAGCAGCCGGGACAGGGGGCTCACCGGGGAGCTGTTTTTT. It translates to CASSRDRGLTGELFF.